This TCR beta chain was recorded in a study of blood T cell repertoires in COVID-19. Study summary: Sites across the United States, Italy and Spain contributed samples from acute and convalescent COVID-19.

Clones were read by immunoSEQ multiplex PCR, and TCRdb kept only the in-frame ones, dropping some. The sample records roughly 27,000 clones, over 70% being singletons. V shed 4 bases and J 0 bases; nucleotides not matched to a gene: 4. CDR3 length: 17 amino acids. Germline-derived CDR1 and CDR2 are SGHNT and YENEEA. The sequencing sample was made of peripheral blood. The gene calls are TRBV11-3 and TRBJ2-3; the match to TRBD2 covers 13 bases. This sequence was found in a woman aged 70-85 years with acute or convalescent COVID-19. The CDR3 DNA reads as TGTGCCAGCAGCTCGGGACTAGCGGGACTTAGCACAGATACGCAGTATTTT. Translating gives CASSSGLAGLSTDTQYF.